Listed here is a single T cell receptor (beta chain). This sample is part of a study of blood T cell repertoires in COVID-19. About the study: Specimens from acute and convalescent COVID-19 originated in the United States, Italy and Spain. The analysed material was cDNA or gDNA that came from T cells, B-cell-depleted T cells, or PBMCs.

In the original analysis: Amplified reference gene primers provided the basis for estimating nucleated cell counts. Here immunoSEQ multiplex PCR was the method, and the copy in TCRdb shows in-frame clones only, minus some. V and J calls and clone size are those listed in that table; D and trimming were worked out from the DNA. The table shows around 320,000 clones, with about 90% occurring only once. CDR3 length: 15 residues. Germline lookup yields CDR1 SGHNT and CDR2 YYREEE (reference sequence). V lost 4 bases to trimming and J lost 5 bases; unmatched junction nucleotides: 8. The V gene is TRBV5-4, the J gene TRBJ1-2; TRBD1 matches at 10 bases. This receptor was obtained from a man between 18 and 35 years old with active or convalescent COVID-19. Sample: peripheral blood. The DNA of the CDR3 is TGTGCCAGCAGCCCCGGGACAGGGGTTCGGTATGGCTACACCTTC. The encoded protein is CASSPGTGVRYGYTF.